A single sample gave rise to the 2 T cell receptor beta chains below, sequenced in a study of T cells after yellow fever vaccination. One entry per CDR3 protein results from TCRdb running MiXCR on the 5' RACE reads. The table shows about 25,000 distinct CDR3 sequences, with roughly 3.4% occurring only once. This specimen was PBMCs, either bulk or a sorted T-cell subset (CD4+, CD8+, memory, or dextramer-sorted; not recorded which), taken 45 days after the first yellow fever vaccination. These receptors originate from a man younger than 30 who received the YFV17D yellow fever vaccine.

This clonotype has ten or more counts. This chain links TRBV12-3 or TRBV12-4 with TRBJ2-3; 12 nucleotides agree with TRBD2. With 5 bases clipped from V and 9 bases from J, the junction kept 18 bases outside the gene matches. The CDR3 extends over 18 amino acids. This CDR3 is CASSPPLRLAGALGTQYF. The CDR3 region has the DNA TGTGCCAGCAGTCCCCCACTTCGACTAGCGGGGGCCCTAGGGACGCAGTATTTT.

At least ten counts were recorded for this clonotype. This chain connects TRBV5-1 to TRBJ1-6, with a weak D call TRBD1 (6 bases). This CDR3 spans 16 amino acids. Trimming left V 4 bases short and J 9 bases short, with 20 bases between. CDR1 and CDR2 (germline): SGHRS, YFSETQ. CDR3 residues: CASSILPTGTGSPLHF. The CDR3 region has the DNA TGCGCCAGCAGCATCCTCCCGACAGGCACGGGTTCACCCCTCCACTTT.